This passage covers 6 T cell receptor beta chains from one sample sequenced in a study of response to subunit inactivated influenza vaccine. TCRdb re-called the RT-PCR reads through MiXCR, storing one row per CDR3 protein. The sample yields roughly 570,000 distinct CDR3 sequences, about 15% seen once. This sample comprised PBMCs from blood, obtained 11 to 12 days after vaccination. These receptors were collected from a man between 50 and 59 years old who received an inactivated influenza vaccine.

This chain connects TRBV5-1 to TRBJ2-3, with 12 nucleotides matching TRBD2. V lost 3 bases, J lost 0 bases, and 2 bases stayed unmatched. There are 16 residues in the CDR3. Germline CDR1 and CDR2: SGHRS and YFSETQ. The CDR3 loop is CASSSSGGASTDTQYF. The CDR3 coding sequence is TGCGCCAGCAGCTCTAGCGGGGGGGCTAGCACAGATACGCAGTATTTT.

The V gene is TRBV20-1, the J gene TRBJ2-7; the D is unclear. The germline gives CDR1 DFQATT, CDR2 SNEGSKA (reference sequence). Trimming took off 3 bases at V and 2 bases at J, with 5 bases between the two ends. The CDR3 loop spans 11 amino acids. The CDR3: CSASPAYEQYF. The CDR3 coding sequence is TGCAGTGCTAGTCCAGCCTACGAGCAGTACTTC.

This chain uses TRBV5-1 with TRBJ1-1, with TRBD1 identical over 10 bases. The trim removed 5 bases at V and 1 base at J, leaving 8 bases unmatched. Germline values: CDR1 SGHRS, CDR2 YFSETQ. The CDR3 covers 16 residues. For the CDR3, the DNA is TGCGCCAGCAGGCGGGATCGACAGGGGGCGAACACTGAAGCTTTCTTT. Encoded protein: CASRRDRQGANTEAFF.

This clonotype was observed many times. V is TRBV7-2 and J is TRBJ1-6; D remains ambiguous. Per the germline V gene, CDR1 is SGHTA and CDR2 is FQGNSA. V was cut by 4 bases and J by 9 bases, with 10 bases left in between. The CDR3 totals 13 residues. The CDR3 DNA sequence: TGTGCCAGCAGCTCCCGTGCGGGTTCACCCCTCCACTTT. It yields the protein CASSSRAGSPLHF.

Only a few counts were recorded for this clonotype. V usage is TRBV24-1 and J usage is TRBJ2-1; TRBD2 matches 7 bases. J was trimmed by 5 bases and V by 5 bases; bases with no gene match: 5. The CDR3 consists of 14 residues. The germline gives CDR1 KGHDR, CDR2 SFDVKD. In nucleotides, the CDR3 is TGTGCCACCAGTGTATTGGGGGGGAACAATGAGCAGTTCTTC. As protein: CATSVLGGNNEQFF.

The rearrangement links TRBV9 to TRBJ2-1; D tentatively fits TRBD1 or TRBD2 (5 bases each). V was pared by 4 bases and J by 6 bases, with 17 bases between. CDR1 is SGDLS and CDR2 is YYNGEE in the germline V gene. The CDR3 has 15 amino acids. CDR3 nucleotides: TGTGCCAGCAGCAGAGCCGGGACGTCTGTCAATGAGCAGTTCTTC. Translated: CASSRAGTSVNEQFF.